This T cell receptor beta chain was sequenced during a study of CD8+ T cells in alopecia areata. In the study overall: People stayed on tofacitinib for 6 to 18 months, then stopped the drug for 6 months. Broader study findings: There was only one nonresponder, so it was unclear how baseline CD8+ expansion relates to response.

This clone was seen a few times. Its antigen is not identified. The authors extracted RNA and reverse transcribed it into cDNA as the sequencing template. Sequencing was performed with immunoSEQ multiplex PCR; in TCRdb, only in-frame clones are kept and a portion is missing. In the table there are 150,000 to 200,000 clones, about 61% of which are singletons. The treatment here: oral pan-JAK inhibitor, 5-10 mg twice daily. Peripheral blood and lesional scalp punch biopsies came from alopecia areata patients. The receptor comes from a human donor with alopecia areata. Source: CD4+ T cells sorted from blood, taken between weeks 55 and 70, from a patient treated with tofacitinib.

The CDR3 protein is CASSPKGQNTEAFF. The CDR3 coding sequence is TGTGCCAGCAGCCCGAAGGGGCAGAACACTGAAGCTTTCTTT. V gene TRBV7-9 combines with J gene TRBJ1-1; TRBD1 might be the D (5 bases). This CDR3 comprises 14 residues. Looked up from germline, CDR1 is SEHNR and CDR2 is FQNEAQ (reference sequence). Trimming removed 5 bases at V and 1 base at J, with 11 bases between.